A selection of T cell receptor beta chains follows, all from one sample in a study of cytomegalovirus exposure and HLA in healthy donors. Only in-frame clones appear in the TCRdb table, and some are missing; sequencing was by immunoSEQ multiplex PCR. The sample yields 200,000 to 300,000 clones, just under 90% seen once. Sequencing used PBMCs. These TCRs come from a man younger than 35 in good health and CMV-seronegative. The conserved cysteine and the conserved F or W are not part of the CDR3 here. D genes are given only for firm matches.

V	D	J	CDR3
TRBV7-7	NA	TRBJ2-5	ASSLRLRETQY
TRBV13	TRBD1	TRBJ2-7	ASSSFRGLSYEQY
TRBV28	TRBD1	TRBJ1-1	ASSWGQGATEAF
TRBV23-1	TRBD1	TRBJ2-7	ASSQPDRVTLHEQY
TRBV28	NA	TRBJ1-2	ASGTGPYGYT
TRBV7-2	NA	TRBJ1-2	ASSLLGSNYGYT
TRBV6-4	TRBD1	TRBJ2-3	ASGQGVTDTQY
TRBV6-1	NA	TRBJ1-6	ASSERGTASSYNSPLH
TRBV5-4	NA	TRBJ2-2	ASSSGDGAGELF
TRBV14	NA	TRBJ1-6	ASSPSSYNSPLH
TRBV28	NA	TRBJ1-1	ASSSMGGAYTEAF
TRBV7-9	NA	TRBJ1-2	ASSSPGAGVYGYT
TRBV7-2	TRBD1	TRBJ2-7	ASIYRGTDEQY
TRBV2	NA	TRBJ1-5	ASSAEGRQPQH
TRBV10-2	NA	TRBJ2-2	ASIRAGELF
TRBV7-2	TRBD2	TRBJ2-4	ASSTGGAKNIQY
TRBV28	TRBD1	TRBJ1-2	ASSPIPGQARTYGYT
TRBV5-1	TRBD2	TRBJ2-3	ASSFGRSTDTQY
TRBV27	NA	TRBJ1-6	ASSLLTSANSPLH
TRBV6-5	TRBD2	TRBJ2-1	ASSYQAGGYNEQF
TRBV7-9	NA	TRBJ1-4	ASSANREFGEKLF
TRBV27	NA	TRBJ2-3	ASSSPVPDTQY
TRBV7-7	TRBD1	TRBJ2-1	ASSRVPGQGNEQF
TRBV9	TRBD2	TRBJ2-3	ASSVSHSGGDTQY
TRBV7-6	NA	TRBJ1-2	ASSRGTDYGYT
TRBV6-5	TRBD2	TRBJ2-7	ASSPGLASTEQY
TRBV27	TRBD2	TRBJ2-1	ASSPTTGGGSFSYNEQF
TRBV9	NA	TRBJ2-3	ASSPGWGPDTQY
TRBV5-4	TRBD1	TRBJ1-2	ASSTQGTGTFYGYT
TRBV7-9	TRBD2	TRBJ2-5	ASSKATSSETQY
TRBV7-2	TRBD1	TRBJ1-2	ASSFRDRGSGYT
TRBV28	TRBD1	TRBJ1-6	ASSFSGTGQSPLH
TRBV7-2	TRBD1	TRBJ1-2	ASSTRQGLNPYGYT
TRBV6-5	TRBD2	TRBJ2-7	ASSTTSGGASEQY
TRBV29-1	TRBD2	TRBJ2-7	SAVAGGNEQY
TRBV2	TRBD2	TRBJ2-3	ASSRQGRGVLYTQY
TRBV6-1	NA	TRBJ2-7	ASSAQVSGEQY
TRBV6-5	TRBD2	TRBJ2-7	ASSYPGTSGRDVY
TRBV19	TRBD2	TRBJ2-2	ASSTLAVNTGELF
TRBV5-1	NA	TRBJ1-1	ASSFRDGDTEAF
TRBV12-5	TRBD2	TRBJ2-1	ASGLTSGRSIHNEQF
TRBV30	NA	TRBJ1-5	AWKESNQPQH